Listed below are T cell receptor beta chains from one sample, sequenced in a study of cytomegalovirus exposure and HLA in healthy donors. Here immunoSEQ multiplex PCR was the method, and the copy in TCRdb shows in-frame clones only, minus some. The top ten hold around 3.2% of the sample, which has over 130,000 clones, roughly 80% seen once. Sequencing used PBMCs. The receptor set was obtained from a human donor in good health. CDR3s leave out the opening cysteine and the closing phenylalanine or tryptophan. D genes are given only for firm matches.

TRBV29-1,TRBD2,TRBJ2-1,SALTSGANNEQF
TRBV28,.,TRBJ1-2,ASSRDNYGYT
TRBV7-9,TRBD1,TRBJ2-3,ASRSRGDTQY
TRBV30,.,TRBJ1-1,AWSVLGGTEAF
TRBV27,.,TRBJ2-1,ASSDRLVRVDEQF
TRBV4-2,.,TRBJ1-2,ASSQDLGGASFNYGYT
TRBV28,.,TRBJ1-4,ASSYGGWLF
TRBV4-3,.,TRBJ2-7,ASSQDEGSSYEQY
TRBV10-3,.,TRBJ1-5,AISDGGANQPQH
TRBV7-2,.,TRBJ2-7,ASSLGGGSYEQY
TRBV4-2,.,TRBJ1-2,ASSQAPLSGQVYGYT
TRBV6-4,.,TRBJ2-1,ASSDGAGQNNEQF
TRBV5-4,TRBD2,TRBJ2-6,ASSPSGGPPSGANVLT
TRBV10-3,.,TRBJ2-7,AISPPGRDYEQY
TRBV7-2,TRBD2,.,ASSARLAPPEDEQY
TRBV19,.,TRBJ1-5,ASSAEGGGNQPQH
TRBV27,.,TRBJ2-7,ASSFYRGNYEQY
TRBV4-2,TRBD2,TRBJ2-1,ASSQLGLAGGYEQF
TRBV11-2,.,TRBJ2-7,ASSLGGRLEQY
TRBV7-6,.,TRBJ2-1,ASSLGVAESSYNEQF
TRBV7-2,.,TRBJ2-5,ASSLVGAETQY
TRBV5-1,.,TRBJ2-1,ASSSRDEQF
TRBV29-1,TRBD2,TRBJ2-7,SVELPASGGHYEQY
TRBV2,.,TRBJ1-5,ASTGWGGVGNQPQH
TRBV11-3,.,TRBJ2-5,ASSLGGVQETQY
TRBV28,.,.,ASSLVDNSYEQY
TRBV6-6,.,TRBJ2-7,ASKGRDYEQY
TRBV11-3,TRBD2,TRBJ2-7,ASSPGTSYEQY
TRBV15,.,TRBJ1-2,ATSPEANYGYT
TRBV7-9,.,TRBJ1-3,ASSFQGVSGNTIY
TRBV19,TRBD2,TRBJ2-7,ASSIELASSYEQY
TRBV7-9,.,TRBJ2-5,ASSSIGGQETQY
TRBV19,.,TRBJ1-4,ASSTLGQREKLF
TRBV10-2,TRBD2,TRBJ2-2,ASSEIHPGLADPGELF
TRBV6-6,TRBD1,TRBJ2-5,ASSDRGWETQY
TRBV27,.,TRBJ2-7,ASSSVDTAYEQY
TRBV19,.,TRBJ2-3,ASSRTESSTDTQY
TRBV28,.,TRBJ2-7,ASWRGAGNYEQY
TRBV9,TRBD1,TRBJ2-5,ASSPPGQKYQETQY
TRBV5-4,.,TRBJ2-6,ASSPGVREPTGANVLT
TRBV6-5,.,TRBJ1-2,ASSYSMSSGGYT